This TCR beta chain was recorded in a study of T cells after yellow fever vaccination. Study-wide findings and caveats: Peaking faster, on day 5 versus 15, the secondary response was nonetheless weaker.

Universal primer sites and UMIs were introduced during 5'RACE template-switching synthesis of TCR cDNA. TCRdb re-called the 5' RACE reads through MiXCR, storing one row per CDR3 protein. Among about 350,000 distinct CDR3 sequences listed, 8% to 9.5% were seen once. This clonotype showed up just a few times. Antigen: not known. The clonotype comes from a man in his late teens or twenties who received the YFV17D yellow fever vaccine. The sequences come from PBMCs, collected about 41 days after the first yellow fever vaccination.

DNA of the CDR3: TGTGCCAGCAGCTGGGCAAAGGGCTCCTACGAGCAGTACTTC. Translating it yields CASSWAKGSYEQYF. J is TRBJ2-7 and V is TRBV7-2; no reliable D call. V gave up 4 bases and J gave up 0 bases, with 10 bases separating them. This CDR3 has 14 residues. The germline gives CDR1 SGHTA, CDR2 FQGNSA.